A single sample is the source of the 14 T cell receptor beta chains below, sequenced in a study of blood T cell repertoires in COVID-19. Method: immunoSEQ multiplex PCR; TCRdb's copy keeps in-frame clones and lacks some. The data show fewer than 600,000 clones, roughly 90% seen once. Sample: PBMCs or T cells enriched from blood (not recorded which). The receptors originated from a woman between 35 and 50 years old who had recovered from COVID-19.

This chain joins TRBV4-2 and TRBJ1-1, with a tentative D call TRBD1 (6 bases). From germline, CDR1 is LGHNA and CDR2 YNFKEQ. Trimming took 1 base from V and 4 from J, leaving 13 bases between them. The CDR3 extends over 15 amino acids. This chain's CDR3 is CASSQVSRGSTEAFF. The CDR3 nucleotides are TGTGCCAGCAGCCAAGTATCCAGGGGAAGCACTGAAGCTTTCTTT.

CDR3 DNA sequence: TGTGCCAGCACCCAGGACAGGAGAAAGGGCGAGCAGTACTTC. It yields the protein CASTQDRRKGEQYF. This rearrangement joins TRBV5-4 to TRBJ2-7; 7 positions agree with TRBD1. V lost 6 bases and J lost 6; bases outside the gene matches: 12. Germline CDR1 is SGHNT and CDR2 is YYREEE (reference sequence). The CDR3 is 14 residues long.

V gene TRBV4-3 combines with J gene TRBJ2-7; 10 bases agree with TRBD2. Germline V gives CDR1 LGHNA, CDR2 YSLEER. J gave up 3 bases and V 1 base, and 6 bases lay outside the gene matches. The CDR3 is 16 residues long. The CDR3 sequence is CASSQGRSGRDYEQYF. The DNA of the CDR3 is TGCGCCAGCAGCCAAGGGCGGAGCGGGAGGGACTACGAGCAGTACTTC.

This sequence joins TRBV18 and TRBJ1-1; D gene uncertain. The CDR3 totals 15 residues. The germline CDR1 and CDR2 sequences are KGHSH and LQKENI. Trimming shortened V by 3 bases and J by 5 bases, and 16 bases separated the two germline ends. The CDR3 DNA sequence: TGTGCCAGCTCACCCAACGAGGGAAGTCGAACTGAAGCTTTCTTT. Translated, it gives CASSPNEGSRTEAFF.

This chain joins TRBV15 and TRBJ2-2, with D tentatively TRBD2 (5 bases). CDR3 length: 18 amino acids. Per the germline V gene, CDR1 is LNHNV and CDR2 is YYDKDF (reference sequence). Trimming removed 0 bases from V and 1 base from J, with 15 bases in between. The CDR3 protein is CATSRDSTREGNTGELFF. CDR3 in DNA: TGTGCCACCAGCAGAGATTCGACGAGGGAAGGGAACACCGGGGAGCTGTTTTTT. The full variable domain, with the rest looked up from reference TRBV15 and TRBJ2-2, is DAMVIQNPRYQVTQFGKPVTLSCSQTLNHNVMYWYQQKSSQAPKLLFHYYDKDFNNEADTPDNFQSRRPNTSFCFLDIRSPGLGDTAMYLCATSRDSTREGNTGELFFGEGSRLTVL.

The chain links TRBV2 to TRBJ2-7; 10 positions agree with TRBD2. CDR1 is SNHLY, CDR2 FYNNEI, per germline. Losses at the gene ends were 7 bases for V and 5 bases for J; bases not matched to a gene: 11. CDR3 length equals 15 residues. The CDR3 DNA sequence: TGTGCCAGCAATCCGAGCGGGAGGGCCGCCCACGAGCAGTACTTC. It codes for CASNPSGRAAHEQYF.

The CDR3 DNA is TGTGCCAGCAGCCCGCTAGCGGGAGGTCCCAATGAGCAGTTCTTC. Translating gives CASSPLAGGPNEQFF. This chain connects TRBV7-8 to TRBJ2-1; 11 bases fit TRBD2. V lost 5 bases to trimming and J lost 6 bases; unmatched junction nucleotides: 6. The germline V gene has CDR1 SGHVS and CDR2 FQNEAQ. The CDR3 has 15 residues.

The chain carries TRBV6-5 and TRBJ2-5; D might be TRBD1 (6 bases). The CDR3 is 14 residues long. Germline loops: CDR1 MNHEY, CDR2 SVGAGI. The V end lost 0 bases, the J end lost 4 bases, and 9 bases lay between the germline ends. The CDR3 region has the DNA TGTGCCAGCAGTTACTCAGGCAGGGGAGAGACCCAGTACTTC. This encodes CASSYSGRGETQYF.

The CDR3 DNA reads TGTGCCATCAGTGAGTCGTGGGAGGGGAGCACAGATACGCAGTATTTT. Translated, it gives CAISESWEGSTDTQYF. The rearrangement links TRBV10-3 to TRBJ2-3, with 7 bases aligning to TRBD2. CDR3 length: 16 residues. Germline CDR1 and CDR2: ENHRY and SYGVKD. With 0 bases clipped from V and 0 bases from J, the junction kept 3 bases outside the gene matches.

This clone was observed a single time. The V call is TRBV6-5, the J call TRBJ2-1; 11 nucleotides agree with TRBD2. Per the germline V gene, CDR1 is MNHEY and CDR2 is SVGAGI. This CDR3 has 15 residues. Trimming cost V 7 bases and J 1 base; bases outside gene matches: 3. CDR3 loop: CASNLAGGSYNEQFF. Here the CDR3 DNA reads TGTGCCAGCAATTTAGCGGGAGGGTCCTACAATGAGCAGTTCTTC.

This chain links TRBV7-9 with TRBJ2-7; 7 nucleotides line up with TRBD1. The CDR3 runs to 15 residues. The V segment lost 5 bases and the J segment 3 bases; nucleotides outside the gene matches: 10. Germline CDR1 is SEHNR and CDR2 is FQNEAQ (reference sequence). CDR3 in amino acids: CASSPTLTGFYEQYF. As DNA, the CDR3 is TGTGCCAGCAGCCCCACTCTGACAGGGTTCTACGAGCAGTACTTC. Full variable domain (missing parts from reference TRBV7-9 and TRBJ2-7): DTGVSQNPRHKITKRGQNVTFRCDPISEHNRLYWYRQTLGQGPEFLTYFQNEAQLEKSRLLSDRFSAERPKGSFSTLEIQRTEQGDSAMYLCASSPTLTGFYEQYFGPGTRLTVT.

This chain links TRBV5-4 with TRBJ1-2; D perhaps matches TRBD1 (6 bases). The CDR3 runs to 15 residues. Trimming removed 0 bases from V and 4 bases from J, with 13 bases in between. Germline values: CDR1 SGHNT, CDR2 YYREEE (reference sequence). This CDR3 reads CASSLESRGSYGYTF. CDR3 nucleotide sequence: TGTGCCAGCAGCTTGGAGTCCAGGGGATCCTATGGCTACACCTTC.

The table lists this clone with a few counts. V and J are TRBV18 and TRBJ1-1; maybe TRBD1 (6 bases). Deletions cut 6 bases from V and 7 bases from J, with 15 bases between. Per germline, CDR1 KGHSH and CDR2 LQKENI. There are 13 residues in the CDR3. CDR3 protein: CASSVSGDIEAFF. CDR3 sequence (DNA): TGTGCCAGCTCGGTCTCCGGGGACATTGAAGCTTTCTTT.

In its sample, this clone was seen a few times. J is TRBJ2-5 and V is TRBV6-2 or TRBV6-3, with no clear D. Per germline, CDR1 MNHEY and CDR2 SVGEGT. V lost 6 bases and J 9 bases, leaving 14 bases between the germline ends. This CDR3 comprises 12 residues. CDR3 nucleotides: TGTGCCAGCAGCCGGGCCTTCGAATCCCAGTACTTC. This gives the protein CASSRAFESQYF.